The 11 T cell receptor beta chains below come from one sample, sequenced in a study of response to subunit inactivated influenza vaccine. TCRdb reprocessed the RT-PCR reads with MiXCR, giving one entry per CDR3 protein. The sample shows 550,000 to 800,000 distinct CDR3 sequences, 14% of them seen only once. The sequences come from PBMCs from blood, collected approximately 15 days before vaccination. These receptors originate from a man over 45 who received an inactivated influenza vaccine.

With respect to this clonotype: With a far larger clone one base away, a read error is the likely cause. CDR3 sequence: CASSQDWETQYF. CDR3 bases: TGTGCCAGCAGCCAAGATTGGGAGACCCAGTACTTC. The genes are TRBV14 and TRBJ2-5; D remains unclear. The germline CDR1 and CDR2 sequences are SGHDN and FVKESK. The V end lost 0 bases, the J end lost 5 bases, and 4 bases lay between the germline ends. This CDR3 spans 12 amino acids.

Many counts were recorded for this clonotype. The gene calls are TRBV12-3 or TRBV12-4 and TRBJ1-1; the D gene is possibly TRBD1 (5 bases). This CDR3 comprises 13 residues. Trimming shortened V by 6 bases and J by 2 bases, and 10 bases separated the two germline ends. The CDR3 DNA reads TGTGCCAGCAGCCCCGGGACCAACACTGAAGCTTTCTTT. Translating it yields CASSPGTNTEAFF.

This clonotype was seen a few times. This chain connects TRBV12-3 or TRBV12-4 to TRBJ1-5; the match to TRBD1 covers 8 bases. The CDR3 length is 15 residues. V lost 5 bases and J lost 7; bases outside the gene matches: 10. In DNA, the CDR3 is TGTGCCAGCAGTCTGTCCGGACAGGGAGCCCAGCCCCAGCATTTT. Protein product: CASSLSGQGAQPQHF.

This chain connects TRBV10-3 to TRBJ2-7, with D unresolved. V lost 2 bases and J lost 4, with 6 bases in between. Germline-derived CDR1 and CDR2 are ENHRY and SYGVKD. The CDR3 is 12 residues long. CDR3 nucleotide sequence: TGTGCCATCAGTGAGCCACCTTACGAGCAGTACTTC. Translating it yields CAISEPPYEQYF.

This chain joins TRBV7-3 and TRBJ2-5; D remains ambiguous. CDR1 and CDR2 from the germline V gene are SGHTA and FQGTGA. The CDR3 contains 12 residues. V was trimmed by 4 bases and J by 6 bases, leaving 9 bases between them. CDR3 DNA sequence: TGTGCCAGCAGCTCAGACGGGCAGACCCAGTACTTC. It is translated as CASSSDGQTQYF.

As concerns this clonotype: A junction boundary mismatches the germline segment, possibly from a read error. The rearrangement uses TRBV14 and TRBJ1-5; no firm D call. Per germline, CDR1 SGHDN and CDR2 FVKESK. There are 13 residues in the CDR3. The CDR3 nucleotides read TGTGCCAGCAGTCAAGCCCTCGATCAGCCCCAGCATTTT. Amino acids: CASSQALDQPQHF.

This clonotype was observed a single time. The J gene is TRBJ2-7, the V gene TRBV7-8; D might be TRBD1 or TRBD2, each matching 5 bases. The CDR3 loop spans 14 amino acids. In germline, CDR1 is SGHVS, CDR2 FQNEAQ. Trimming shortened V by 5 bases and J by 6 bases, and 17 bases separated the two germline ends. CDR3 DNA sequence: TGTGCCAGCAGCCCCGGGACGTCGGCCTCCGAGCAGTACTTC. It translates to CASSPGTSASEQYF.

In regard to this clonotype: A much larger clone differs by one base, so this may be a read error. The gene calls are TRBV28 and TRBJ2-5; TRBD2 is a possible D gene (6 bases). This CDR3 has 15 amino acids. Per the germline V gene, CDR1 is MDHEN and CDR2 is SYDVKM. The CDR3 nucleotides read TGTGCCAGCAGTTTACCCGGGGGACCGCAAGAGACCCAGTGCTTC. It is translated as CASSLPGGPQETQCF.

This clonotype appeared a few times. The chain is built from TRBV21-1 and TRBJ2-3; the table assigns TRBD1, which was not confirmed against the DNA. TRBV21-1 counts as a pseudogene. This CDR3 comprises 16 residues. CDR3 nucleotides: TGTGCCAGCAAGCGGTTCGGACAGGGGGATCCAGATACGCAGTATTTT. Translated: CASKRFGQGDPDTQYF.

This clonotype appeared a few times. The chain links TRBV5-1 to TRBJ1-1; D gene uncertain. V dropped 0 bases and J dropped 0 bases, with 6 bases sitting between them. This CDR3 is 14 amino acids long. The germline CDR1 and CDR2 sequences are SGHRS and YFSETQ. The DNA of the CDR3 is TGCGCCAGCAGCTTGGCCCGGGTGAACACTGAAGCTTTCTTT. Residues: CASSLARVNTEAFF.

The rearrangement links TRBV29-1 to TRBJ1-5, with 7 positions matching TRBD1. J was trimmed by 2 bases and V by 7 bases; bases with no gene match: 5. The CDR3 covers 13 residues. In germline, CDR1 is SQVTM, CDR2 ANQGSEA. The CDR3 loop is CSATGACNQPQHF. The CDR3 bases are TGCAGCGCCACAGGGGCGTGCAATCAGCCCCAGCATTTT.